Described below is a single T cell receptor beta chain sequence and its context. Antigen specificity is unknown. The germline CDR1 and CDR2 sequences are SGHTA and FQGNSA. Trimming took 4 bases from V and 12 from J, leaving 13 bases between them. The CDR3 runs 12 residues. The individuals who served as donors were healthy Caucasians living in Russia, aged about 6 to 90. A J-beta primer mix and a sample-barcoded 5' primer were used in a second PCR of about 6 to 12 cycles. Every cDNA molecule carried a tag from a template-switch adaptor bearing 12 random nucleotides. TCRdb fed the 5' RACE reads into MiXCR, producing one record per CDR3 protein. This table has 800,000 to 1,000,000 distinct CDR3 sequences, roughly 43% appearing once. This specimen belongs to a study of blood T cells in healthy people across ages. Study-level results: Age advanced and TCR beta diversity per million T cells fell, roughly linearly.

The sequencing sample was made of blood. The chain links TRBV7-2 to TRBJ2-1; D ambiguous. The TCR originated in a man aged 30-40 years in good health. In nucleotides, the CDR3 is TGTGCCAGCAGCTCCAGTGGCGATGGGCAGTTCTTC. Translating gives CASSSSGDGQFF.